A single sample is the source of the 26 T cell receptor beta chains below, sequenced in a study of blood T cell repertoires in COVID-19. Assay used: immunoSEQ multiplex PCR; TCRdb lists only in-frame clones, some missing. Seen here are some 120,000 clones, 80% to 90% observed once, and the top ten hold over 15%. What was sequenced was peripheral blood. Receptors originate from a human donor with acute or convalescent COVID-19. The donor label of this sample is uncertain.

The chain joins TRBV6-1 to TRBJ1-2; the match to TRBD1 covers 7 bases. CDR1 and CDR2 (germline): MNHNS, SASEGT. V lost 0 bases and J lost 4; bases outside the gene matches: 5. The CDR3 length is 15 residues. CDR3 sequence (DNA): TGTGCCAGCAGTGAAGCGGCGACAGGGCTCTATGGCTACACCTTC. This encodes CASSEAATGLYGYTF.

V gene TRBV7-8 combines with J gene TRBJ1-1; D unclear. CDR1 is SGHVS and CDR2 is FQNEAQ in the germline V gene. The length of the CDR3 is 14 residues. V was clipped by 1 base and J by 0 bases, with 6 bases between them. The CDR3 coding sequence is TGTGCCAGCAGCTTAGATGGCATGAACACTGAAGCTTTCTTT. It is translated as CASSLDGMNTEAFF.

This clone was found once. The V and J genes are TRBV27 and TRBJ2-2, with 8 bases identical to TRBD2. Trimming removed 5 bases from V and 10 bases from J; junction bases left unmatched: 6. The CDR3 runs to 13 residues. Germline-derived CDR1 and CDR2 are MNHEY and SMNVEV (reference sequence). In DNA, the CDR3 is TGTGCCAGCAGTCTACTCGGGGGGGAGGAGCTGTTTTTT. It codes for CASSLLGGEELFF.

This clone was detected only once. The J gene is TRBJ1-2, the V gene TRBV5-1, with D possibly matching TRBD1 (5 bases). The CDR3 consists of 14 residues. With 0 bases removed from V and 8 bases from J, the gap between germline ends came to 14 bases. Germline V CDR1 and CDR2: SGHRS, YFSETQ. The CDR3 DNA follows: TGCGCCAGCAGCTTGGCCGGTGGCAGGGCGGGCTACACCTTC. This sequence encodes CASSLAGGRAGYTF. Drawing the rest from reference TRBV5-1 and TRBJ1-2, the complete variable domain is KAGVTQTPRYLIKTRGQQVTLSCSPISGHRSVSWYQQTPGQGLQFLFEYFSETQRNKGNFPGRFSGRQFSNSRSEMNVSTLELGDSALYLCASSLAGGRAGYTFGSGTRLTVV.

The genes are TRBV10-3 and TRBJ2-7; TRBD1 matches 8 bases. This CDR3 contains 14 residues. With V trimmed by 4 bases and J by 3 bases, 5 bases remained unmatched. Germline V gene sequence: CDR1 ENHRY, CDR2 SYGVKD. This CDR3 reads CAISGRTGNYEQYF. The CDR3 DNA sequence: TGTGCCATCAGTGGGCGGACAGGGAACTACGAGCAGTACTTC.

The chain uses TRBV5-1 and TRBJ1-3; possible D gene TRBD1, 5 bases. The CDR3 sequence is 16 residues long. The germline V gene has CDR1 SGHRS and CDR2 YFSETQ. Trimming stripped 1 base from V and 11 bases from J, with 22 bases between. CDR3 residues: CASSLQAGAGGGAIYF. Here the CDR3 DNA reads TGCGCCAGCAGCTTGCAGGCTGGGGCCGGCGGTGGAGCCATATATTTT.

V usage is TRBV2 and J usage is TRBJ2-7; TRBD2 matches at 8 bases. The CDR3 has 13 residues. Germline CDR1 SNHLY, CDR2 FYNNEI. With V trimmed by 7 bases and J by 3 bases, 5 bases remained unmatched. CDR3 residues: CASMAGGYYEQYF. CDR3 DNA sequence: TGTGCCAGCATGGCGGGAGGATACTACGAGCAGTACTTC.

The gene calls are TRBV13 and TRBJ1-1; D not resolved. The CDR3 covers 12 residues. CDR1 PRHDT and CDR2 FYEKMQ come from the germline V gene (reference sequence). V lost 5 bases to trimming and J lost 4 bases, with 8 bases between them. CDR3 region: CASSPGGTEAFF. CDR3 sequence (DNA): TGTGCCAGCAGCCCCGGAGGCACTGAAGCTTTCTTT.

The CDR3 sequence is CASAKQGFGYTF. CDR3 nucleotides: TGTGCCAGCGCCAAACAGGGTTTTGGCTACACCTTC. The chain couples TRBV6-5 to TRBJ1-2; D might be TRBD1 (6 bases). CDR1 MNHEY and CDR2 SVGAGI come from the germline V gene. The CDR3 loop spans 12 amino acids. With 8 bases removed from V and 7 bases from J, the gap between germline ends came to 14 bases.

V gene TRBV29-1 combines with J gene TRBJ2-3; possible D gene TRBD2, 6 bases. The germline V and J ends were trimmed by 7 bases and 3 bases, with 14 bases remaining between them. Germline V lookup: CDR1 SQVTM, CDR2 ANQGSEA. The CDR3 length is 13 residues. The CDR3 reads CSGDLGRTDTQYF. The CDR3 nucleotides are TGCAGCGGTGACTTGGGGAGGACAGATACGCAGTATTTT.

The gene calls are TRBV28 and TRBJ2-6; possibly TRBD2 for D (5 bases). The CDR3 covers 17 residues. Trimming took 4 bases from V and 0 from J, leaving 13 bases between them. The V gene's germline CDR1 is MDHEN and CDR2 SYDVKM. CDR3 DNA sequence: TGTGCCAGCAGTTCTGGACTTTGGGCCTCTGGGGCCAACGTCCTGACTTTC. It translates to CASSSGLWASGANVLTF.

The chain couples TRBV9 to TRBJ2-1; 8 bases match TRBD1. CDR3 size: 14 residues. Germline CDR1 reads SGDLS; CDR2 reads YYNGEE. With 2 bases clipped from V and 10 bases from J, the junction kept 8 bases outside the gene matches. The CDR3 loop is CASSVTRTGPEQFF. The CDR3 DNA sequence: TGTGCCAGCAGCGTTACCAGGACAGGGCCCGAGCAGTTCTTC.

The gene calls are TRBV7-2 and TRBJ1-2; 7 nucleotides match TRBD1. Germline CDR1 and CDR2: SGHTA and FQGNSA. V shed 5 bases, J shed 6 bases, and the junction held 15 bases outside the gene matches. The CDR3 spans 16 residues. The CDR3 protein is CASSRPGQVLSDGYTF. CDR3 coding DNA: TGTGCCAGCAGCCGTCCCGGACAGGTCCTCTCGGATGGCTACACCTTC.

The gene calls are TRBV24-1 and TRBJ1-3; possible D gene TRBD1, 6 bases. Germline V gene sequence: CDR1 KGHDR, CDR2 SFDVKD. This CDR3 has 14 amino acids. V dropped 4 bases and J dropped 0 bases, with 6 bases sitting between them. The CDR3 sequence: CATSEGGSGNTIYF. CDR3 nucleotide sequence: TGTGCCACCAGTGAAGGGGGCTCTGGAAACACCATATATTTT.

The chain recombines TRBV7-2 with TRBJ2-2; 8 bases align to TRBD2. This CDR3 is built from 17 residues. Germline V CDR1 and CDR2: SGHTA, FQGNSA. V was clipped by 2 bases and J by 5 bases; unmatched bases: 10. This CDR3 is CASSLMSAGGWTGELFF. CDR3 nucleotide sequence: TGTGCCAGCAGCTTAATGAGCGCGGGGGGCTGGACCGGGGAGCTGTTTTTT.

The chain carries TRBV14 and TRBJ1-1; 8 bases match TRBD1. CDR3 length equals 12 residues. The ends lost 4 bases at V and 11 bases at J; junction bases unmatched: 6. Germline lookup yields CDR1 SGHDN and CDR2 FVKESK. The CDR3 DNA sequence: TGTGCCAGCAGCCTCTTCCAGGGGGCCGCTTTCTTT. It specifies CASSLFQGAAFF.

The chain employs TRBV18 and TRBJ2-2, with 8 bases identical to TRBD1. The germline V gene encodes CDR1 KGHSH and CDR2 LQKENI. The CDR3 extends over 16 amino acids. The V segment lost 3 bases and the J segment 5 bases; nucleotides outside the gene matches: 8. CDR3 sequence (DNA): TGTGCCAGCTCACCCCGACAGGGGACGAGGACCGGGGAGCTGTTTTTT. It translates to CASSPRQGTRTGELFF.

This clone was counted a few times. V is TRBV19 and J is TRBJ1-5; maybe TRBD1 (5 bases). V lost 3 bases, J lost 2 bases, and 14 bases lay in between. The V gene's germline CDR1 is LNHDA and CDR2 SQIVND (reference sequence). This CDR3 region has 16 residues. The CDR3 sequence: CASSIGGSGGNQPQHF. CDR3 nucleotide sequence: TGTGCCAGTAGTATCGGGGGTTCGGGGGGCAATCAGCCCCAGCATTTT.

This clone has only one observation. The chain combines TRBV27 with TRBJ1-2; no clear D. With 7 bases removed from V and 5 bases from J, the gap between germline ends came to 11 bases. The CDR3 extends over 12 amino acids. CDR1 is MNHEY, CDR2 SMNVEV, per germline (reference sequence). CDR3 coding DNA: TGTGCCAGCAACCCGAGTCATTATGGCTACACCTTC. This codes for CASNPSHYGYTF.

V is TRBV7-6 and J is TRBJ2-3, with 10 bases that match TRBD2. CDR3 length: 16 residues. CDR1 is SGHVS, CDR2 FNYEAQ, per germline. V lost 6 bases to trimming and J lost 1 base; unmatched junction nucleotides: 7. The CDR3 loop is CASSPLLAGGTDTQYF. The CDR3 DNA sequence: TGTGCCAGCAGTCCTCTCCTAGCGGGGGGCACAGATACGCAGTATTTT.

This clone was recorded only once. The chain recombines TRBV6-5 with TRBJ2-7, with 7 positions matching TRBD1. V lost 4 bases and J lost 1; bases outside the gene matches: 1. The CDR3 runs 13 residues. The germline V gene encodes CDR1 MNHEY and CDR2 SVGAGI. CDR3 coding DNA: TGTGCCAGCAGTTCGGGACAGTCCTACGAGCAGTACTTC. Residues: CASSSGQSYEQYF.

The chain uses TRBV28 and TRBJ2-1; 11 bases agree with TRBD1. Germline trimming cut 4 bases from V and 7 bases from J; bases unmatched to any gene: 6. CDR1 is MDHEN, CDR2 SYDVKM, per germline. The CDR3 is made up of 15 amino acids. The CDR3, as DNA: TGTGCCAGCAGTTCCGGGGGACAGGGGGGGAATGAGCAGTTCTTC. Its translation: CASSSGGQGGNEQFF.

This sequence joins TRBV3-1 (or the pseudogene TRBV3-2) and TRBJ2-3; TRBD2 is a possible D gene (7 bases). The CDR3 contains 18 residues. Germline V gives CDR1 LGHDT, CDR2 YNNKEL (reference sequence). V dropped 4 bases and J dropped 3 bases, with 23 bases sitting between them. The CDR3 loop reads CASSPGVEGGGRTDTQYF. CDR3 DNA: TGTGCCAGCAGCCCTGGCGTTGAGGGGGGGGGCCGTACAGATACGCAGTATTTT.

The chain couples TRBV28 to TRBJ1-1; D remains ambiguous. Germline loops: CDR1 MDHEN, CDR2 SYDVKM. The V end lost 1 base, the J end lost 0 bases, and 9 bases lay between the germline ends. The CDR3 runs to 15 residues. The CDR3 reads CASSLSPNLNTEAFF. In DNA form, the CDR3 reads TGTGCCAGCAGTTTATCCCCCAATTTGAACACTGAAGCTTTCTTT.

A few counts support this clone. The chain is built from TRBV27 and TRBJ1-1; maybe TRBD1 (6 bases). The germline V and J ends were trimmed by 2 bases and 2 bases, with 18 bases remaining between them. The CDR3 length is 17 residues. Per germline, CDR1 MNHEY and CDR2 SMNVEV (reference sequence). The CDR3 loop reads CASSLKRGGVLNTEAFF. CDR3 DNA: TGTGCCAGCAGTTTAAAGAGGGGGGGAGTTTTAAACACTGAAGCTTTCTTT.

The V call is TRBV27, the J call TRBJ1-2; D uncertain. Germline-derived CDR1 and CDR2 are MNHEY and SMNVEV (reference sequence). V was shortened by 8 bases and J by 6 bases, with 16 bases between the two germline ends. The CDR3 length is 13 residues. The CDR3 sequence is CASRRLDTDGYTF. CDR3 sequence (DNA): TGTGCCAGCCGCCGGTTAGACACTGATGGCTACACCTTC.